These 20 T cell receptor beta chains share one sample of origin, sequenced in a study of T cells in women clearing cervical HPV infection. The protocol was immunoSEQ multiplex PCR, while the TCRdb copy is restricted to in-frame clones and leaves out a portion. This listing includes 15,000 to 20,000 clones. The sequenced sample was blood buffy coat. These receptors all stem from a woman between 18 and 70 years old with a cervical HPV16 infection that either progressed to CIN3+ or cleared (not recorded which).

In the case of this clone: The sequence runs out 3 residues before the end of the CDR3; the remainder is reconstructed from the germline J gene. The gene calls are TRBV5-1 and TRBJ2-5; 12 positions agree with TRBD1. The V and J ends lost 4 bases and 6 bases, in that order; junction bases with no gene match: 4. The germline CDR1 and CDR2 sequences are SGHRS and YFSETQ. This CDR3 has 14 residues. The CDR3 protein is CASSPGQGAKTQYF. The DNA read from the CDR3 is TGCGCCAGCAGCCCGGGACAGGGGGCAAAGACC. Complete variable domain (other parts from reference TRBV5-1 and TRBJ2-5): KAGVTQTPRYLIKTRGQQVTLSCSPISGHRSVSWYQQTPGQGLQFLFEYFSETQRNKGNFPGRFSGRQFSNSRSEMNVSTLELGDSALYLCASSPGQGAKTQYFGPGTRLLVL.

As to this clone: A read error may produce the germline difference seen at one junction end. This sample also contains other DNA sequences that code for the same CDR3. The CDR3 bases that were read are TGTGCCAGCAGTACTAGGGCTATCTCTGGAAACACA. It yields the protein CASSTRAISGNT. The whole CDR3 protein reads CASSTRAISGNTIYF. The chain uses TRBV5-5 and TRBJ1-3; D is unresolved. The CDR3 end falls 3 residues outside the read, so it is completed with the germline J gene. This CDR3 has 15 residues. CDR1 and CDR2 (germline): SGHKS, YYEKEE (reference sequence).

This clone is deemed medium-sized by its frequency. CDR3 sequence reads: CASSSRQGGTDTQYF. The sequenced part of the CDR3 DNA is TGTGCCAGCAGCTCCAGACAGGGAGGCACAGATACG. This rearrangement joins TRBV7-6 to TRBJ2-3, with 7 nucleotides matching TRBD1. The CDR3 is cut off 3 residues early in the read; its end comes from the germline J gene. The CDR3 length is 15 residues. J was trimmed by 1 base and V by 4 bases; bases with no gene match: 5. Germline assignment: CDR1 SGHVS and CDR2 FNYEAQ. The complete variable domain, with remaining parts taken from reference TRBV7-6 and TRBJ2-3, reads GAGVSQSPRYKVTKRGQDVALRCDPISGHVSLYWYRQALGQGPEFLTYFNYEAQQDKSGLPNDRFSAERPEGSISTLTIQRTEQRDSAMYRCASSSRQGGTDTQYFGPGTRLTVL.

About this clone: The read ends 3 residues early relative to the CDR3; the germline J gene fills the gap. The chain couples TRBV20-1 to TRBJ1-2, with D perhaps TRBD1 (6 bases). Germline assignment: CDR1 DFQATT and CDR2 SNEGSKA (reference sequence). V lost 4 bases and J 4 bases, leaving 13 bases between the germline ends. This CDR3 spans 13 amino acids. CDR3: CSATSGALYGYTF. The sequenced CDR3 bases are TGCAGTGCTACGTCAGGGGCCCTCTATGGC.

Of note for this clone: The CDR3 extends 3 residues past the end of the read, so its final part is completed from the germline J gene. The chain combines TRBV7-3 with TRBJ2-3; TRBD1 matches at 7 bases. Per the germline V gene, CDR1 is SGHTA and CDR2 is FQGTGA. J lost 1 base, V lost 3 bases, and 7 bases had no gene match. The CDR3 consists of 16 residues. CDR3 sequence: CASSFTGTVGTDTQYF. Incomplete CDR3 DNA: TGTGCCAGCAGCTTTACCGGGACAGTAGGCACAGATACG. Combining the CDR3 with reference TRBV7-3 and TRBJ2-3 gives the whole variable domain GAGVSQTPSNKVTEKGKYVELRCDPISGHTALYWYRQSLGQGPEFLIYFQGTGAADDSGLPNDRFFAVRPEGSVSTLKIQRTERGDSAVYLCASSFTGTVGTDTQYFGPGTRLTVL.

Note on this clone: The read falls 3 residues short of the CDR3 end, and the missing part is taken from the germline J gene. The chain is built from TRBV5-4 and TRBJ2-3; weak D call: TRBD2 (7 bases). Germline V gene lookup returns CDR1 SGHNT and CDR2 YYREEE (reference sequence). This CDR3 has 13 residues. The CDR3 is CATTGGQQETQYF. The CDR3 DNA, read in part, is TGTGCCACCACGGGGGGCCAGCAAGAGACG.

With respect to this clone: The read is 3 residues too short to cover the CDR3 end, so that end is filled in from the germline J gene. The J gene is TRBJ1-6, the V gene TRBV5-1; no definite D call. The CDR3 has 13 residues. The V gene's germline CDR1 is SGHRS and CDR2 YFSETQ. V lost 4 bases and J lost 7, with 9 bases in between. CDR3: CASSAAGNSPLHF. The DNA read from the CDR3 is TGCGCCAGCAGCGCCGCAGGAAATTCACCC.

For this clone: The read comes to an end 3 residues before the CDR3 does, leaving the germline J gene to fill in the end. This chain links TRBV18 with TRBJ2-3; 7 nucleotides align to TRBD2. This CDR3 region has 17 residues. Germline V gene sequence: CDR1 KGHSH, CDR2 LQKENI. Trimming removed 6 bases from V and 2 bases from J; junction bases left unmatched: 14. CDR3 protein: CASSPRAPAGSTDTQYF. The covered CDR3 bases are TGTGCCAGCTCCCCCCGGGCCCCAGCGGGGTCCACAGATACG. Based on the CDR3 plus reference TRBV18 and TRBJ2-3, the full variable domain is NAGVMQNPRHLVRRRGQEARLRCSPMKGHSHVYWYRQLPEEGLKFMVYLQKENIIDESGMPKERFSAEFPKEGPSILRIQQVVRGDSAAYFCASSPRAPAGSTDTQYFGPGTRLTVL.

A remark on this clone: The read ends 3 residues early relative to the CDR3; the germline J gene fills the gap. The chain is built from TRBV20-1 and TRBJ2-1; 8 nucleotides align to TRBD1. V dropped 7 bases and J dropped 6; count of bases not matched to a gene: 8. Germline V CDR1 and CDR2: DFQATT, SNEGSKA (reference sequence). This CDR3 region has 13 residues. This CDR3 reads CSGASGTGNEQFF. CDR3 DNA (partial): TGCAGTGGGGCATCCGGGACAGGCAATGAG.

Concerning this clone: The read finishes 3 residues shy of the CDR3 end, and the germline J gene is used to complete it. V is TRBV30 and J is TRBJ1-3; no firm D call. Germline-derived CDR1 and CDR2 are GTSNPN and SVGIG (reference sequence). CDR3 size: 13 residues. The ends were cut back, 5 bases at V and 0 bases at J, with 8 bases in the middle. The DNA read from the CDR3 is TGTGCCTGGGATTACGGCTCTGGAAACACC. Protein: CAWDYGSGNT. The complete CDR3 protein is CAWDYGSGNTIYF.

As for this clone: The CDR3 end lies 3 residues beyond the end of the read and is filled in from the germline J gene. The rearrangement uses TRBV7-6 and TRBJ1-5, with TRBD1 matching over 8 bases. This CDR3 is built from 15 residues. V shed 5 bases, J shed 5 bases, and the junction held 8 bases outside the gene matches. CDR1 is SGHVS, CDR2 FNYEAQ, per germline. The CDR3 sequence: CASSPGQGPYQPQHF. The CDR3 bases that were read are TGTGCCAGCAGCCCTGGACAGGGCCCCTATCAGCCC.

Of note for this clone: The DNA ends 3 residues before the CDR3 does, and the rest of the CDR3 is filled in from the germline J gene. The rearrangement joins TRBV2 to TRBJ1-1; 9 bases match TRBD1. The CDR3 runs 15 residues. V trimming: 6 bases; J trimming: 1 base; junction bases outside the gene matches: 6. Germline V gene sequence: CDR1 SNHLY, CDR2 FYNNEI. CDR3: CASRGQGNENTEAFF. The CDR3 DNA, read in part, is TGTGCCAGCAGAGGACAGGGGAATGAGAACACTGAA.

As concerns this clone: The read terminates 3 residues ahead of where the CDR3 ends, so the germline J gene completes it. The genes are TRBV19 and TRBJ1-2; 8 bases match TRBD1. Germline loops: CDR1 LNHDA, CDR2 SQIVND (reference sequence). The CDR3 is 14 residues long. The DNA read from the CDR3 is TGTGCCAGTAGTTCCGGGACAGGAGCCTACGAC. Its translation: CASSSGTGAYD. The CDR3 in full is CASSSGTGAYDYTF.

Turning to this clone: The CDR3 end is not reached by the read, which stops 3 residues before it; the germline J gene fills it in. The V and J genes are TRBV5-1 and TRBJ1-1; D gene uncertain. V was shortened by 0 bases and J by 6 bases, with 12 bases between the two germline ends. Germline CDR1 SGHRS, CDR2 YFSETQ. CDR3 length: 14 amino acids. The sequenced part of the CDR3 DNA is TGCGCCAGCAGCTTGGATTGGGCGGGCCCTGAA. Translation gives CASSLDWAGPE. The whole CDR3 protein is CASSLDWAGPEAFF. The variable domain in full, completed from reference TRBV5-1 and TRBJ1-1, reads KAGVTQTPRYLIKTRGQQVTLSCSPISGHRSVSWYQQTPGQGLQFLFEYFSETQRNKGNFPGRFSGRQFSNSRSEMNVSTLELGDSALYLCASSLDWAGPEAFFGQGTRLTVV.

With respect to this clone: The CDR3 end falls 3 residues outside the read, so it is completed with the germline J gene. The V gene is TRBV5-6, the J gene TRBJ1-2; 8 bases line up with TRBD1. Trimming took 1 base from V and 4 from J; bases not matched to a gene: 6. The CDR3 is 15 residues long. CDR1 is SGHDT, CDR2 YYEEEE, per germline. The covered CDR3 bases are TGTGCCAGCAGCTTGCCCGGACAGGGCCTCTATGGC. Translation gives CASSLPGQGLYG. The entire CDR3 protein is CASSLPGQGLYGYTF.

Concerning this clone: The read ends 3 residues shy of where the CDR3 ends; the end is completed using the germline J gene. The chain combines TRBV9 with TRBJ2-1; 14 bases are a match to TRBD2. V gave up 3 bases and J gave up 9 bases; unmatched junction bases: 8. Germline CDR1 reads SGDLS; CDR2 reads YYNGEE. The length of the CDR3 is 16 residues. The sequenced part of the CDR3 DNA is TGTGCCAGCAGCGGACGGACTAGCGGGGGGTTCGGTGAG. Its translation: CASSGRTSGGFGE. The entire CDR3 protein reads CASSGRTSGGFGEQFF.

As concerns this clone: From the germline J gene comes the end of the CDR3, since the read stops 3 residues before it. The chain uses TRBV5-1 and TRBJ2-7, with D possibly matching TRBD1 (6 bases). This CDR3 has 12 residues. Per the germline V gene, CDR1 is SGHRS and CDR2 is YFSETQ. V shed 5 bases and J shed 5 bases, with 11 bases lying between them. CDR3 sequence: CASRQGLNEQYF. CDR3 DNA, as far as it was read: TGCGCCAGCAGACAGGGTTTGAACGAG.

As for this clone: The sequence runs out 3 residues before the end of the CDR3; the remainder is reconstructed from the germline J gene. This chain joins TRBV7-2 and TRBJ2-2; D possibly corresponds to TRBD1 (5 bases). The CDR3 covers 13 residues. CDR1 SGHTA and CDR2 FQGNSA come from the germline V gene. The CDR3 loop reads CASTGVGANVLFF. The CDR3 bases that were read are TGTGCCAGCACTGGGGTTGGGGCCAACGTG.

As to this clone: The DNA ends 3 residues before the CDR3 does, and the rest of the CDR3 is filled in from the germline J gene. The chain combines TRBV20-1 with TRBJ2-1, with 7 bases lining up with TRBD2. Looked up from germline, CDR1 is DFQATT and CDR2 is SNEGSKA (reference sequence). The CDR3 is 12 residues long. V shed 1 base, J shed 8 bases, and the junction held 2 bases outside the gene matches. CDR3 sequence reads: CSARGLADEQFF. The CDR3 DNA, read in part, is TGCAGTGCTAGAGGACTAGCAGATGAG.

Measured by frequency, this clone is medium-sized. The read falls 3 residues short of the CDR3 end, and the missing part is taken from the germline J gene. The rearrangement uses TRBV18 and TRBJ1-1; no clear D gene. Germline V gene sequence: CDR1 KGHSH, CDR2 LQKENI. This CDR3 has 17 amino acids. V was pared by 1 base and J by 0 bases, with 15 bases between. The sequenced part of the CDR3 DNA is TGTGCCAGCTCACCACTTCCGGGGTCATACATGAACACTGAA. This gives the protein CASSPLPGSYMNTE. The whole CDR3 reads CASSPLPGSYMNTEAFF.